One T cell receptor (beta chain) is described in this entry. This sample is drawn from a study of long-term antiretroviral therapy in people with HIV. The CDR3 has 13 residues. The ends were cut back, 4 bases at V and 1 base at J, with 8 bases in the middle. Germline CDR1 and CDR2: SGDLS and YYNGEE. Run at survey level, the immunoSEQ assay was version v3.0. Some clones are missing from TCRdb's copy, which holds only in-frame ones; the method was immunoSEQ multiplex PCR. This sample carries 30,000 to 40,000 clones, about 85% of them seen once, and the ten largest clones take 10% to 15%. Sample: unsorted PBMCs, taken 1.1 years after starting antiretroviral therapy. The origin of this receptor is a man younger than 35 with HIV. The V gene is TRBV9, the J gene TRBJ1-1; D is ambiguous. The CDR3 region is CASSTTANTEAFF. The CDR3 coding sequence is TGTGCCAGCAGCACCACAGCGAACACTGAAGCTTTCTTT. The full variable domain, in which reference TRBV9 and TRBJ1-1 provide the parts outside the CDR3, is DSGVTQTPKHLITATGQRVTLRCSPRSGDLSVYWYQQSLDQGLQFLIQYYNGEERAKGNILERFSAQQFPDLHSELNLSSLELGDSALYFCASSTTANTEAFFGQGTRLTVV.